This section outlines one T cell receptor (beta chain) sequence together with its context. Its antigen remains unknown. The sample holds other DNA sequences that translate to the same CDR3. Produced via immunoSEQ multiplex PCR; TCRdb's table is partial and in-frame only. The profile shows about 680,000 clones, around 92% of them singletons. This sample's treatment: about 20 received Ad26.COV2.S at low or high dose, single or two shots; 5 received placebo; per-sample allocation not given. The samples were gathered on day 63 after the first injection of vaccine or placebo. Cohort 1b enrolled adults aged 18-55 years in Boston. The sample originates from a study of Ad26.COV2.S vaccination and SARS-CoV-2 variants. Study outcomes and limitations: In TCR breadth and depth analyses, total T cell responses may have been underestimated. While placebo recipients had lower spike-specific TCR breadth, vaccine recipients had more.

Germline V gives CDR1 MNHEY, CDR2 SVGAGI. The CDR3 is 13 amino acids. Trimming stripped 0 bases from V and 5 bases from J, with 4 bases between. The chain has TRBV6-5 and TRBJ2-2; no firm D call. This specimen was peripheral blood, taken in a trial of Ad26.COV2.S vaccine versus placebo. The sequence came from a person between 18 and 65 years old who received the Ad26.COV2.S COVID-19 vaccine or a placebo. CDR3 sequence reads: CASSYSGTGELFF. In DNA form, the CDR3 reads TGTGCCAGCAGTTACTCAGGGACCGGGGAGCTGTTTTTT.